This T cell receptor (beta chain) was sequenced for a study of blood T cell repertoires in COVID-19. Whole-study context: Whether acute or convalescent, the COVID-19 samples came from the United States, Italy and Spain.

The study assigned cohorts using participant-reported clinical history. Within 2 weeks before study entry, exposed participants met a COVID-19 case. There are 19 residues in the CDR3. The V gene's germline CDR1 is KGHDR and CDR2 SFDVKD. V was clipped by 10 bases and J by 0 bases; unmatched bases: 22. Methods used by the authors: Amplification from reference gene primers served as the basis for estimated nucleated cell counts. The assay was immunoSEQ multiplex PCR, and TCRdb's table has in-frame clones only and misses some. The V and J calls and clone size were taken over from that table, and D and trimming were inferred from the DNA. The sample has 250,000 to 400,000 clones, around 85% seen once.

The TCR originated in a woman aged 25 to 45 who had been exposed to COVID-19. This chain links TRBV24-1 with TRBJ1-1, with 7 bases that match TRBD1. The sequenced sample consisted of PBMCs or T cells enriched from blood (not recorded which). CDR3 bases: TGTGCCACTGCCGTGAAGGGGGCGGAAGTTTCTGATATGAACACTGAAGCTTTCTTT. This sequence encodes CATAVKGAEVSDMNTEAFF.